What follows are 10 T cell receptor beta chains derived from one specimen sequenced in a study of T cells in localized non-small cell lung cancer. Sequencing was performed with immunoSEQ multiplex PCR; in TCRdb, only in-frame clones are kept and a portion is missing. The data hold 70,000 to 75,000 clones, with roughly 83% observed a single time. Sequencing was performed on peripheral blood, taken before any cancer treatment. These receptors originate from a female donor older than 55 with stage I lung adenocarcinoma.

This clone occurred once. The rearrangement links TRBV29-1 to TRBJ1-2; 7 bases fit TRBD1. Germline V lookup: CDR1 SQVTM, CDR2 ANQGSEA. Trimming at V came to 0 bases and at J to 3 bases, leaving 7 bases not matched to a gene. The CDR3 runs 15 residues. CDR3 in amino acids: CSVEDTDRADYGYTF. CDR3 coding DNA: TGCAGCGTTGAAGACACCGACAGGGCAGACTATGGCTACACCTTC.

The rearrangement links TRBV9 to TRBJ2-1; the match to TRBD1 covers 7 bases. Germline V gene data show CDR1 as SGDLS and CDR2 as YYNGEE. V was clipped by 0 bases and J by 3 bases; unmatched bases: 9. The CDR3 has 17 residues. This chain's CDR3 is CASSVDRDRGNYNEQFF. The CDR3, as DNA: TGTGCCAGCAGCGTAGACAGGGACAGAGGAAACTACAATGAGCAGTTCTTC.

The chain uses TRBV6-1 and TRBJ1-2; TRBD1 is a possible D gene (5 bases). V lost 8 bases and J 7 bases, leaving 17 bases between the germline ends. Germline V lookup: CDR1 MNHNS, CDR2 SASEGT. The CDR3 is made up of 13 amino acids. The CDR3 coding sequence is TGTGCCAGCCAAACGAGTGGCAGGGTTGGCTACACCTTC. Translation: CASQTSGRVGYTF.

The genes are TRBV5-1 and TRBJ2-3, with D perhaps matching TRBD2 (6 bases). V gave up 4 bases and J gave up 0 bases, with 12 bases separating them. Germline assignment: CDR1 SGHRS and CDR2 YFSETQ. The CDR3 covers 15 residues. The CDR3 nucleotides are TGCGCCAGCAGCCCCCTTAGCGGAAGCACAGATACGCAGTATTTT. Protein sequence: CASSPLSGSTDTQYF.

This chain joins TRBV9 and TRBJ1-3; tentatively, D is TRBD1 (5 bases). Germline CDR1 SGDLS, CDR2 YYNGEE. Trimming pared 4 bases from V and 4 bases from J, leaving 15 bases between. This CDR3 has 15 amino acids. The CDR3 DNA is TGTGCCAGCAGCCCCAACCGGGACGGGGGAAACACCATATATTTT. Encoded protein: CASSPNRDGGNTIYF.

The chain links TRBV10-3 to TRBJ2-1, with a tentative D call TRBD1 (6 bases). The CDR3 runs 13 residues. V dropped 3 bases and J dropped 8 bases, with 11 bases sitting between them. Looked up from germline, CDR1 is ENHRY and CDR2 is SYGVKD. CDR3 nucleotide sequence: TGTGCCATCAGTGAAGGCAGGGGCGATGAGCAGTTCTTC. Encoded protein: CAISEGRGDEQFF.

This clone was found once. The rearrangement uses TRBV5-6 and TRBJ1-6; D may be TRBD1 (6 bases). CDR1 and CDR2 (germline): SGHDT, YYEEEE. This CDR3 has 17 amino acids. The V end was cut by 2 bases, the J end by 5 bases, with 17 bases between. The CDR3 region has the DNA TGTGCCAGCAGCTTTAGTCCGACAGGCCCGAATAATTCACCCCTCCACTTT. It specifies CASSFSPTGPNNSPLHF.

The chain links TRBV2 to TRBJ2-2; 12 positions match TRBD2. From germline, CDR1 is SNHLY and CDR2 FYNNEI. Trimming at V came to 8 bases and at J to 5 bases, leaving 12 bases not matched to a gene. This CDR3 has 17 amino acids. Here the CDR3 DNA reads TGTGCCAGCCACGTTCTTGGACTAGCGGGAAAAACCGGGGAGCTGTTTTTT. This gives the protein CASHVLGLAGKTGELFF.

The chain carries TRBV15 and TRBJ1-5, with TRBD1 matching over 7 bases. V lost 3 bases, J lost 6 bases, and 8 bases stayed unmatched. This CDR3 is built from 15 residues. The germline V gene encodes CDR1 LNHNV and CDR2 YYDKDF (reference sequence). CDR3 in DNA: TGTGCCACCAGCAGTTTGGGACAGTACCTTCAGCCCCAGCATTTT. Residues: CATSSLGQYLQPQHF.

This chain joins TRBV21-1 and TRBJ1-6; TRBD1 is taken as the D call from the table, unchecked against the DNA. TRBV21-1 has pseudogene status. The CDR3 has 15 amino acids. In nucleotides, the CDR3 is TGTGCCAGCAGCTCGAGCTACAGGGTAGTTTCACCCCTCCACTTT. Protein sequence: CASSSSYRVVSPLHF.